Listed below are T cell receptor beta chains from one sample, sequenced in a study of Ad26.COV2.S vaccination and SARS-CoV-2 variants. Only in-frame clones appear in the TCRdb table, and some are missing; sequencing was by immunoSEQ multiplex PCR. The table lists approximately 450,000 clones, over 75% of them singletons. The sequenced sample was peripheral blood, obtained in a trial of Ad26.COV2.S vaccine versus placebo. The source of these receptors is a person between 18 and 59 years old who received the Ad26.COV2.S COVID-19 vaccine or a placebo. Both conserved end residues are part of each CDR3. Clone size is not always given. Where it is, it says once, few, many or a class for expanded clones.

clone size | J gene | V gene | CDR3 protein
- | TRBJ2-3 | TRBV5-4 | CASSLDWDEDTQYF
- | TRBJ2-7 | TRBV6-1 | CASSETRRFWYEQYF
- | TRBJ1-3 | TRBV5-5 | CASSLGTEGNTIYF
- | TRBJ2-2 | TRBV11-2 | CASSLRGGGLADVTGELFF
- | TRBJ2-7 | TRBV12-3/TRBV12-4 | CASTISGSYEQYF
- | TRBJ1-5 | TRBV27 | CASSLSGIDQPQHF
- | TRBJ2-7 | TRBV20-1 | CSADLSYEQYF
- | TRBJ1-2 | TRBV7-9 | CASSPQIQRTNYGYTF
- | TRBJ2-7 | TRBV5-1 | CASSPLTGTPSSYEQYF
- | TRBJ1-2 | TRBV4-3 | CASSQEARDYGYTF
- | TRBJ2-7 | TRBV7-6 | CASSLYEGTYEQYF
- | TRBJ1-1 | TRBV10-3 | CAISESTFVQGNTEAFF
- | TRBJ2-7 | TRBV27 | CASSFGTDYEQYF
- | TRBJ2-1 | TRBV4-1 | CASSQVGANEQFF
- | TRBJ2-4 | TRBV11-2 | CASSLDHAAGAKNIQYF
- | TRBJ2-1 | TRBV11-3 | CASSLGSGGSYNEQFF
- | TRBJ2-7 | TRBV12-5 | CASGGDISYEQYF
- | TRBJ1-4 | TRBV28 | CASSFGPDSNEKLFF
- | TRBJ1-1 | TRBV7-8 | CASSLGRWDRLEAFF
once | TRBJ2-2 | TRBV5-6 | CASRVRASTGELFF
- | TRBJ2-3 | TRBV5-1 | CASSPGEFTDTQYF
- | TRBJ2-5 | TRBV6-6 | CASSPWVPQETQYF
- | TRBJ1-2 | TRBV2 | CASDPRVPLLWGYTF
- | TRBJ2-7 | TRBV14 | CASKLSGSGTYEQYF
- | TRBJ2-7 | TRBV2 | CASSDGQGAYEQYF
- | TRBJ2-1 | TRBV19 | CASSIIRGQDNEQFF
- | TRBJ2-2 | TRBV24-1 | CATSDSGRNTGELFF
- | TRBJ2-7 | TRBV4-3 | CASSQAGAPSYEQYF
- | TRBJ2-5 | TRBV18 | CASSGKTGSGETQYF
- | TRBJ2-2 | TRBV7-3 | CASRFDTGELFF
- | TRBJ1-1 | TRBV29-1 | CSVFRAEAFF
- | TRBJ1-1 | TRBV20-1 | CSASLMGGTEAFF
- | TRBJ1-2 | TRBV30 | CAWSNRVVYGYTF
- | TRBJ2-7 | TRBV11-2 | CASSLEASGAYEQYF
- | TRBJ1-2 | TRBV9 | CASSVALEGGYGYTF
- | TRBJ2-7 | TRBV15 | CATSRDTAGQQYF
- | TRBJ1-5 | TRBV19 | CASSPTLGSQHF
- | TRBJ1-1 | TRBV5-4 | CASSLSASNTEAFF
- | TRBJ1-1 | TRBV21-1 | CAGSKELRAFF
- | TRBJ2-3 | TRBV5-4 | CASSLPPSGDTQYF
- | TRBJ2-3 | TRBV18 | CASSPPLGSDTQYF
- | TRBJ2-1 | TRBV28 | CASSLSGTSGHNEQFF
few | TRBJ1-5 | TRBV7-9 | CASSFVNQPQHF
few | TRBJ1-5 | TRBV5-1 | CASSLGLSNQPQHF
- | TRBJ2-3 | TRBV4-3 | CASSLRESADTQYF
- | TRBJ2-6 | TRBV7-7 | CASSPSTGIGSGANVLTF
- | TRBJ2-1 | TRBV12-3/TRBV12-4 | CASSFGSEQFF
- | TRBJ2-1 | TRBV7-3 | CASSLMVATNEQFF
- | TRBJ2-7 | TRBV27 | CASSLYGTGTYEQYF
- | TRBJ2-2 | TRBV13 | CASSRGQATGELFF
once | TRBJ1-4 | TRBV7-2 | CASSHSGGPRGEKLFF
- | TRBJ1-1 | TRBV9 | CASSVGVWQPAEAFF
once | TRBJ1-1 | TRBV19 | CASSTETPMNTEAFF